This T cell receptor (beta chain) came from a study of T cell repertoires in cytomegalovirus infection. Study overall: Based on public TCR beta signatures, there were indications of CMV infection and of a matching HLA type. General study findings and limits: Adding up the frequency of public TCR beta families identified people who carried CMV plus the relevant HLA.

This clonotype appeared many times. Its antigen is still unknown. In TCRdb, the reads were re-called with MiXCR into one record per CDR3 protein. The sample holds hundreds of thousands of distinct CDR3 sequences; over 20% are singletons and the top ten take around a sixth. The V gene's germline CDR1 is LGHNA and CDR2 YSLEER. V was clipped by 1 base and J by 1 base, with 7 bases between them. The CDR3 sequence is 14 residues long. The specimen was CD8+ T cells from PBMCs. The V and J genes are TRBV4-3 and TRBJ1-1; D not resolved. The TCR originated in a human donor in good health (CMV status not recorded). Some clones in this sample may be carry-over from other donors' samples. The CDR3: CASSQGIQNTEAFF. DNA for the CDR3: TGCGCCAGCAGCCAAGGAATCCAGAACACTGAAGCTTTCTTT.